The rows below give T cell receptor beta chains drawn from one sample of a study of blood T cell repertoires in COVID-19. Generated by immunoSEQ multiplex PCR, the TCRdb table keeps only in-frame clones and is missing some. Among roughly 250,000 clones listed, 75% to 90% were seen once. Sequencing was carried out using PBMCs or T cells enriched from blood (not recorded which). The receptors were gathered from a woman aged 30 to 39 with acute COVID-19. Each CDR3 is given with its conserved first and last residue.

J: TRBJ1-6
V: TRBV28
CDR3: CASSDRVRNSPLHF

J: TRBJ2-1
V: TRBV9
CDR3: CASSPPPYGGNEQFF

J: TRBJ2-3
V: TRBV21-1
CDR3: CASSIRQGTPSSQYF

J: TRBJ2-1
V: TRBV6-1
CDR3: CASSERTTKGRRNEQFF

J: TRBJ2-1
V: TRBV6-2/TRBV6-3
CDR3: CASSPGLFGTSPNEQFF

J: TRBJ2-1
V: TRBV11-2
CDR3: CASSLGGQVHNEQFF

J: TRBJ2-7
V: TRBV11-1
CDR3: CASSPRNTRGGYEQYF

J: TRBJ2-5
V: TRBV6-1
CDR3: CASSERTYQETQYF

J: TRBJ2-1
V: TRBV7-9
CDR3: CASSLGGLAGAYNEQFF

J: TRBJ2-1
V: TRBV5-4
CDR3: CASSLLRDRDSNEQFF

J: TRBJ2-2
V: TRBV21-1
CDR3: CASRKVGQENTGELFF

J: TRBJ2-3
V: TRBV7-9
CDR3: CASSLAMGQGTDTQYF

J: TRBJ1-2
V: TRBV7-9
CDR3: CASSPTAAYGYTF

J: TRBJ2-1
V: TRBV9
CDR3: CASSVGGGSTYNEQFF